The clone carrying this T cell receptor beta chain was counted only a few times. Its target is not known. RNA transcripts yielded amplified TCR beta CDR3 regions. With the HTBI primer set, the TCR CDR3 went through a first round of RT-PCR. One entry per CDR3 protein, called by TCRdb with MiXCR from the multiplex PCR reads. The sample shows 500,000 to 700,000 distinct CDR3 sequences, around 17% of them seen only once. From germline, CDR1 is SGHNT and CDR2 YYREEE (reference sequence). With 1 base removed from V and 1 base from J, the gap between germline ends came to 11 bases. The CDR3 sequence is 15 residues long. Each patient was aged 18 to 65 and had newly diagnosed hyperthyroidism of under 2 months' duration. This specimen comes from a study of T cells in Graves' hyperthyroidism and ophthalmopathy. General study findings and limits: The model's output predicted ophthalmopathy at a median of 6.5 months prior to onset. Among clonotypes expanded in thyroid above 0.001, most were also found in blood.

The receptor's source is a young woman with Graves' hyperthyroidism. Sequenced input: blood. The V and J genes are TRBV5-4 and TRBJ2-5; D might be TRBD2 (7 bases). CDR3 nucleotide sequence: TGTGCCAGCAGCTTGTGGGGGGGCACCCAAGAGACCCAGTACTTC. Amino acid sequence: CASSLWGGTQETQYF.